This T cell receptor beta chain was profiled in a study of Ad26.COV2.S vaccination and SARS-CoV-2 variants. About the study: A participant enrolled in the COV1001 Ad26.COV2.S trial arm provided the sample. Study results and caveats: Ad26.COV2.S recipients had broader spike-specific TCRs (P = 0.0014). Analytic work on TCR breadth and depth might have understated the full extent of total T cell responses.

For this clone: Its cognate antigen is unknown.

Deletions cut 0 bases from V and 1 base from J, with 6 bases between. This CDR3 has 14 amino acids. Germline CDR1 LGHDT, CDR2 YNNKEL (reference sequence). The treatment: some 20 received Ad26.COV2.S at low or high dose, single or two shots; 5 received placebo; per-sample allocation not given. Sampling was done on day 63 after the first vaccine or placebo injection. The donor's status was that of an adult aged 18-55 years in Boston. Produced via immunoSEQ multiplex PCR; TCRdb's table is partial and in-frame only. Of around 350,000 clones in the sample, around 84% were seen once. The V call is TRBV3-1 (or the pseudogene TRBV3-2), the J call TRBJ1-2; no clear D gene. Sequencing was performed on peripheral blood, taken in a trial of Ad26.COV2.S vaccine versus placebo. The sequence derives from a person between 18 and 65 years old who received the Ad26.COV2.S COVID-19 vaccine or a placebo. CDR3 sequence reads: CASSQDPFNYGYTF. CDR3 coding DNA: TGTGCCAGCAGCCAAGATCCCTTTAACTATGGCTACACCTTC.